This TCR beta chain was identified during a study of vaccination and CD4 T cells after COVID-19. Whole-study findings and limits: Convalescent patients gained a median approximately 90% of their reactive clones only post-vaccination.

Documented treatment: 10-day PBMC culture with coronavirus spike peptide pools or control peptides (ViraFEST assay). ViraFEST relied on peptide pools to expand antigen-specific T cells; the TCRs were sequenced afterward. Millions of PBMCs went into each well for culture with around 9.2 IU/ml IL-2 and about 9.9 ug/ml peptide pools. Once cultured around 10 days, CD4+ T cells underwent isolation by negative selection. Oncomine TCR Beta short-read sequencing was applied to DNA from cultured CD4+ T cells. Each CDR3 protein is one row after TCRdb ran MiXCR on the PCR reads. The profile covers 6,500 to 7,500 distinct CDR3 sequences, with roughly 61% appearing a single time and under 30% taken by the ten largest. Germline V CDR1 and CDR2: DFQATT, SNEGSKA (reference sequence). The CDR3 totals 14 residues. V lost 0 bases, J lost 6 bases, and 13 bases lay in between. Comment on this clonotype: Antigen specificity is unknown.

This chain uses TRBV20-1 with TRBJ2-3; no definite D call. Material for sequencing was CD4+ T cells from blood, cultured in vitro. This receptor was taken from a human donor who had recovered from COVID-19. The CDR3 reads CSAREGSQVDTQYF. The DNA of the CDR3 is TGCAGTGCTAGAGAAGGCAGTCAGGTGGATACGCAGTATTTT.